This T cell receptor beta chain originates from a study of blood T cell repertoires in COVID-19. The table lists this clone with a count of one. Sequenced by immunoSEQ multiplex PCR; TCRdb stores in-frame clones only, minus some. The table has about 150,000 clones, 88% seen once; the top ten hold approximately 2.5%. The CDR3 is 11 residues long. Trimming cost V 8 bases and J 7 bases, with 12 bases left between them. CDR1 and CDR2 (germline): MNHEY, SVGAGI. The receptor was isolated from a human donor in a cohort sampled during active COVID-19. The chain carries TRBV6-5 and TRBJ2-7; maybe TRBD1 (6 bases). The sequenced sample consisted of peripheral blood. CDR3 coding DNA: TGTGCCAGCGCAAAGGGGGATGAGCAGTACTTC. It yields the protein CASAKGDEQYF.